This is a list of T cell receptor beta chains from one sample in a study of cytomegalovirus exposure and HLA in healthy donors. Here immunoSEQ multiplex PCR was the method, and the copy in TCRdb shows in-frame clones only, minus some. Of around 170,000 clones in the sample, 82% were seen once. The specimen sequenced was PBMCs. The receptors derive from a woman aged 18-29 years in good health and CMV-seronegative. Each CDR3 is given with its conserved first and last residue. A D gene is named only where the DNA matches it firmly. The size field is filled for only some rows; it gives once, few, many or a size class.

J	size	D	V	CDR3	DNA
TRBJ2-7	-	TRBD1	TRBV18	CASSPQVTGGDEQYF	TGTGCCAGCTCACCACAGGTTACAGGGGGCGACGAGCAGTACTTC
TRBJ1-2	-	TRBD1	TRBV11-2	CASSLGDREFYGYTF	TGTGCCAGCAGCTTAGGGGACAGGGAATTCTATGGCTACACCTTC
TRBJ1-6	-	-	TRBV11-2	CASSQTGGMIGSPLHF	TGTGCCAGCAGCCAGACGGGGGGGATGATCGGTTCACCCCTCCACTTT
TRBJ2-7	-	TRBD1	TRBV28	CASSRTPSTGYYEQYF	TGTGCCAGCAGTCGGACACCCTCGACAGGGTACTACGAGCAGTACTTC
TRBJ2-2	-	TRBD1	TRBV28	CASSRIGTANTGELFF	TGTGCCAGCAGTCGGATTGGGACAGCGAACACCGGGGAGCTGTTTTTT
TRBJ2-7	-	-	TRBV5-6	CASSLLSEQYF	TGTGCCAGCAGCTTGCTATCCGAGCAGTACTTC
TRBJ2-7	once	-	TRBV5-1	CASSKAGTTYEQYF	TGCGCCAGCAGCAAAGCCGGGACAACCTACGAGCAGTACTTC
TRBJ2-3	-	-	TRBV6-1	CASSEAAGAHDTQYF	TGTGCCAGCAGTGAAGCGGCGGGGGCGCATGATACGCAGTATTTT
TRBJ2-7	-	TRBD1	TRBV28	CATSSWTGAYEQYF	TGTGCCACCAGCAGTTGGACAGGGGCCTACGAGCAGTACTTC
TRBJ2-7	-	TRBD1	TRBV6-5	CASRMTGDPSYEQYF	TGTGCCAGCAGAATGACAGGGGATCCCTCCTACGAGCAGTACTTC
TRBJ2-7	-	TRBD1	TRBV27	CASRATGEFSYEQYF	TGTGCCAGCAGGGCGACAGGGGAATTCTCCTACGAGCAGTACTTC
TRBJ2-7	-	TRBD1	TRBV28	CASSSGTGASYEQYF	TGTGCCAGCAGTTCTGGGACAGGGGCTTCCTACGAGCAGTACTTC
TRBJ2-7	-	TRBD1	TRBV19	CASGPWGQGRKQYF	TGTGCCAGTGGACCTTGGGGACAGGGAAGAAAGCAGTACTTC
TRBJ2-1	-	TRBD2	TRBV5-4	CASWGLAGDEQFF	TGTGCCAGCTGGGGACTAGCGGGCGATGAGCAGTTCTTC
TRBJ2-2	few	-	TRBV4-1	CASSQESGGLATGELFF	TGCGCCAGCAGCCAAGAGTCGGGGGGCCTAGCCACCGGGGAGCTGTTTTTT
TRBJ1-3	-	-	TRBV10-2	CASTTGPGNTIYF	TGCGCCAGCACCACAGGGCCTGGAAACACCATATATTTT
TRBJ2-5	-	-	TRBV5-1	CASTFVGSETQYF	TGCGCCAGCACCTTCGTCGGGTCCGAGACCCAGTACTTC
TRBJ1-1	-	-	TRBV18	CASLLGDAEAFF	TGTGCCAGCCTCCTGGGAGATGCTGAAGCTTTCTTT
TRBJ2-3	-	-	TRBV6-5	CASSYMGPTGTDTQYF	TGTGCCAGCAGTTACATGGGGCCCACGGGCACAGATACGCAGTATTTT
TRBJ2-1	-	TRBD1	TRBV18	CASSPGQGYINEQFF	TGTGCCAGCTCCCCCGGACAGGGCTACATCAATGAGCAGTTCTTC
TRBJ2-7	-	TRBD1	TRBV7-9	CASSLGGQTYEQYF	TGTGCCAGCAGCTTAGGGGGACAGACCTACGAGCAGTACTTC
TRBJ2-7	few	TRBD2	TRBV29-1	CSVEGTSGSDEQYF	TGCAGCGTTGAGGGGACTAGCGGGAGCGACGAGCAGTACTTC
TRBJ2-6	few	TRBD1	TRBV11-3	CASSLPGGSGANVLTF	TGTGCCAGCAGCTTACCAGGGGGCTCTGGGGCCAACGTCCTGACTTTC
TRBJ1-1	-	-	TRBV18	CASSQQGQAFF	TGTGCCAGCTCACAACAGGGCCAAGCTTTCTTT
TRBJ1-1	-	TRBD1	TRBV27	CASSGGQGHTEAFF	TGTGCCAGCAGTGGGGGACAGGGGCACACTGAAGCTTTCTTT
TRBJ1-6	-	TRBD1	TRBV14	CASSQIGQGDSPLHF	TGTGCCAGCAGCCAAATAGGACAGGGGGATTCACCCCTCCACTTT
TRBJ1-1	-	-	TRBV7-2	CASSIHLNTEAFF	TGTGCCAGCAGCATACACCTGAACACTGAAGCTTTCTTT
TRBJ1-1	-	TRBD1	TRBV6-5	CASSSGQMNTEAFF	TGTGCCAGCAGCTCGGGACAGATGAACACTGAAGCTTTCTTT